Below, 27 T cell receptor beta chains from the same sample are listed, as sequenced in a study of T-cell reconstitution after alpha-beta-depleted transplantation in children. During its preparation, the TCRbeta library received unique molecular identifiers. TCRdb reprocessed the PCR reads via MiXCR and lists one record per CDR3 protein. Of some 550,000 distinct CDR3 sequences listed, under 30% are singletons. This sample comprised PBMCs, mostly from graft donor cells, obtained 360 days after TCRalphabeta/CD19-depleted stem cell transplant. The receptor set was obtained from a boy under two years old who had a stem cell transplant for acute myeloid leukemia, so the T cells may come from the graft donor.

Only a few counts were recorded for this clonotype. The rearrangement links TRBV20-1 to TRBJ1-5; weak D call: TRBD1 (6 bases). Looked up from germline, CDR1 is DFQATT and CDR2 is SNEGSKA (reference sequence). Trimming took off 3 bases at V and 0 bases at J, with 9 bases between the two ends. CDR3 length: 14 residues. CDR3 region: CSARRDTSNQPQHF. The CDR3 DNA reads as TGCAGTGCTAGGAGGGACACTAGCAATCAGCCCCAGCATTTT.

The V gene is TRBV7-2, the J gene TRBJ2-5; 15 nucleotides line up with TRBD2. Germline CDR1 and CDR2: SGHTA and FQGNSA. The CDR3 length is 16 residues. V gave up 2 bases and J gave up 11 bases; unmatched junction bases: 9. DNA of the CDR3: TGTGCCAGCAGCTTAAGCGGACTAGCGGGGGGGCCGGCTCAGTACTTC. Translating gives CASSLSGLAGGPAQYF. The whole variable domain, remainder taken from reference TRBV7-2 and TRBJ2-5, is GAGVSQSPSNKVTEKGKDVELRCDPISGHTALYWYRQSLGQGLEFLIYFQGNSAPDKSGLPSDRFSAERTGGSVSTLTIQRTQQEDSAVYLCASSLSGLAGGPAQYFGPGTRLLVL.

This clonotype was found a few times. V is TRBV6-2 or TRBV6-3 and J is TRBJ2-1; D unclear. The CDR3 is 13 residues long. Germline loops: CDR1 MNHEY, CDR2 SVGEGT. Trimming removed 3 bases at V and 7 bases at J, with 10 bases between. The CDR3 protein is CASSYVTKNEQFF. CDR3 DNA: TGTGCCAGCAGTTATGTGACAAAGAATGAGCAGTTCTTC.

Ten or more counts support this clonotype. The chain links TRBV12-3 or TRBV12-4 to TRBJ2-2; a weak D match, TRBD1 (7 bases). The CDR3 length is 15 residues. Trimming pared 6 bases from V and 3 bases from J, leaving 14 bases between. The CDR3 DNA is TGTGCCAGCAGCCCACAGGGGAGGCACACCGGGGAGCTGTTTTTT. Translating gives CASSPQGRHTGELFF.

The chain combines TRBV25-1 with TRBJ1-1, with unresolved D. The V and J ends lost 1 base and 8 bases respectively, with 8 bases between them. The CDR3 loop spans 12 amino acids. CDR1 is MGHDK, CDR2 SYGVNS, per germline. As DNA, the CDR3 is TGTGCCAGCAGTGAATCCGGCAGAGAAGCTTTCTTT. As protein: CASSESGREAFF.

This clonotype was observed a few times. The chain carries TRBV20-1 and TRBJ2-7; D possibly matches TRBD1 or TRBD2 (5 bases each). V lost 5 bases, J lost 0 bases, and 17 bases lay in between. CDR1 is DFQATT and CDR2 is SNEGSKA in the germline V gene (reference sequence). CDR3 length equals 15 residues. The CDR3 here is CSAPRGSSFSYEQYF. CDR3 nucleotide sequence: TGCAGTGCTCCTCGGGGCTCCTCCTTCTCCTACGAGCAGTACTTC.

With regard to this clonotype: A much larger clone differs from this one at a single base, so this may be a read error. This sequence joins TRBV6-1 and TRBJ2-7; D gene uncertain. This CDR3 spans 11 amino acids. Germline CDR1 is MNHNS and CDR2 is SASEGT. Trimming took 4 bases from V and 3 from J, leaving 4 bases between them. CDR3 coding DNA: TGTGCCAGCAGTGGGGTCTACGAGCAGTACTTC. As protein: CASSGVYEQYF.

The V and J genes are TRBV13 and TRBJ2-2; D remains unclear. Germline V gives CDR1 PRHDT, CDR2 FYEKMQ (reference sequence). This CDR3 region has 13 residues. Trimming removed 2 bases from V and 6 bases from J, with 7 bases in between. CDR3 nucleotides: TGTGCCAGCAGCTTAACTCGGGCCGGGGAGCTGTTTTTT. Translating it yields CASSLTRAGELFF.

The chain recombines TRBV7-8 with TRBJ2-1; 12 bases map to TRBD2. CDR1 is SGHVS, CDR2 FQNEAQ, per germline. The CDR3 consists of 19 residues. V lost 0 bases to trimming and J lost 1 base; unmatched junction nucleotides: 7. The CDR3 protein is CASSLARLAGGPSYNEQFF. The CDR3 region has the DNA TGTGCCAGCAGCTTAGCGCGGCTAGCGGGGGGGCCGTCCTACAATGAGCAGTTCTTC. Looking up the rest from reference TRBV7-8 and TRBJ2-1 gives the full variable domain: GAGVSQSPRYKVAKRGQDVALRCDPISGHVSLFWYQQALGQGPEFLTYFQNEAQLDKSGLPSDRFFAERPEGSVSTLKIQRTQQEDSAVYLCASSLARLAGGPSYNEQFFGPGTRLTVL.

The J gene is TRBJ2-5, the V gene TRBV7-2; 16 bases are shared with TRBD2. The CDR3 contains 17 residues. Unmatched junction bases numbered 6, after V lost 4 bases and J lost 4 bases. Germline-derived CDR1 and CDR2 are SGHTA and FQGNSA. The DNA of the CDR3 is TGTGCCAGCAGCTCGGGACTAGCGGGGGGGCCGGGAGAGACCCAGTACTTC. Its protein product is CASSSGLAGGPGETQYF.

This clonotype was counted only a few times. The chain employs TRBV12-3 or TRBV12-4 and TRBJ2-3, with 9 bases fitting TRBD2. The CDR3 runs to 17 residues. Trimming cost V 4 bases and J 2 bases; bases outside gene matches: 10. DNA of the CDR3: TGTGCCAGCAGTTCGCCCCTGACTAGCGGTCCCACAGATACGCAGTATTTT. It is translated as CASSSPLTSGPTDTQYF.

The chain uses TRBV20-1 and TRBJ1-5, with 7 bases identical to TRBD1. CDR1 is DFQATT and CDR2 is SNEGSKA in the germline V gene (reference sequence). The length of the CDR3 is 17 residues. J was trimmed by 4 bases and V by 7 bases; bases with no gene match: 19. DNA for the CDR3: TGCAGTGACGGCTTCGGCCTTAACAGGGGAGGGAATCAGCCCCAGCATTTT. Translated, it gives CSDGFGLNRGGNQPQHF.

This clonotype has a count of ten or more. The chain carries TRBV29-1 and TRBJ2-7, with a possible D match to TRBD2 (6 bases). The CDR3 is made up of 13 amino acids. The V end was cut by 6 bases, the J end by 4 bases, with 16 bases between. The germline V gene has CDR1 SQVTM and CDR2 ANQGSEA. The CDR3 sequence is CSVAVEGRYEQYF. CDR3 DNA sequence: TGCAGCGTCGCGGTGGAGGGGAGATACGAGCAGTACTTC.

This clonotype showed up many times. The chain is built from TRBV6-5 and TRBJ1-1, with D perhaps TRBD1 (5 bases). CDR3 length: 15 amino acids. V shed 4 bases and J shed 1 base, with 13 bases lying between them. In germline, CDR1 is MNHEY, CDR2 SVGAGI. CDR3: CASSSRGRANTEAFF. The CDR3 DNA follows: TGTGCCAGCAGTTCCCGGGGCCGCGCGAACACTGAAGCTTTCTTT.

This clonotype occurred many times. The chain has TRBV5-1 and TRBJ2-1, with D uncertain. The germline V and J ends were trimmed by 2 bases and 4 bases, with 10 bases remaining between them. The CDR3 sequence is 14 residues long. Germline V gene sequence: CDR1 SGHRS, CDR2 YFSETQ. CDR3 sequence reads: CASSFYPPYNEQFF. CDR3 in DNA: TGCGCCAGCAGCTTCTATCCTCCTTACAATGAGCAGTTCTTC.

This clonotype came up many times. This clone may be a read error of a much larger clone one base away. V is TRBV7-9 and J is TRBJ2-1, with D hard to call. Germline V gene lookup returns CDR1 SEHNR and CDR2 FQNEAQ (reference sequence). This CDR3 region has 10 residues. The DNA for the CDR3 is TGTGCCAGCAGTTTAGATGAGCAGTTCTTC. Protein: CASSLDEQFF.

This clonotype was recorded at least ten times. The genes are TRBV20-1 and TRBJ2-1; D may be TRBD1 (6 bases). The CDR3 is made up of 14 amino acids. CDR1 DFQATT and CDR2 SNEGSKA come from the germline V gene (reference sequence). V was pared by 5 bases and J by 0 bases, with 11 bases between. CDR3 in amino acids: CSAGQPSSYNEQFF. The CDR3, as DNA: TGCAGTGCTGGACAGCCTAGCTCCTACAATGAGCAGTTCTTC.

This chain joins TRBV7-2 and TRBJ2-3; D gene uncertain. The ends were cut back, 0 bases at V and 0 bases at J, with 7 bases in the middle. CDR3 length: 15 amino acids. CDR1 is SGHTA and CDR2 is FQGNSA in the germline V gene. CDR3 nucleotides: TGTGCCAGCAGCTTAGCGGCTTTTAGCACAGATACGCAGTATTTT. Protein sequence: CASSLAAFSTDTQYF.

The chain is built from TRBV28 and TRBJ1-1; D is uncertain. This CDR3 is 14 amino acids long. The V gene lost 5 bases and the J gene lost 7 bases, with 17 bases spanning the gap. Germline lookup yields CDR1 MDHEN and CDR2 SYDVKM. CDR3 bases: TGTGCCAGCAGTCCACCTTCGGTACCCCGTGAAGCTTTCTTT. This gives the protein CASSPPSVPREAFF.

This clonotype was recorded at least ten times. This chain joins TRBV28 and TRBJ2-7; 8 nucleotides line up with TRBD1. The CDR3 consists of 14 residues. CDR1 MDHEN and CDR2 SYDVKM come from the germline V gene. J gave up 2 bases and V 2 bases, and 2 bases lay outside the gene matches. The CDR3 nucleotides read TGTGCCAGCAGTTTAGGGGACAGGACCTACGAGCAGTACGTC. Protein sequence: CASSLGDRTYEQYV.

In this sample, this clonotype turned up a few times. This rearrangement joins TRBV6-5 to TRBJ2-7, with 7 bases aligning to TRBD1. The CDR3 totals 15 residues. V was clipped by 0 bases and J by 3 bases; unmatched bases: 5. The germline gives CDR1 MNHEY, CDR2 SVGAGI. The chain's CDR3 is CASSYSWDSNYEQYF. Here the CDR3 DNA reads TGTGCCAGCAGTTACTCATGGGACAGCAACTACGAGCAGTACTTC.

The chain links TRBV6-1 to TRBJ2-5; 8 bases are a match to TRBD2. From germline, CDR1 is MNHNS and CDR2 SASEGT. The CDR3 sequence is 15 residues long. V dropped 7 bases and J dropped 5; count of bases not matched to a gene: 12. This CDR3 reads CASTHGRGGLETQYF. CDR3 nucleotides: TGTGCCAGCACCCACGGCCGGGGGGGCCTTGAGACCCAGTACTTC.

The V call is TRBV3-1, the J call TRBJ2-2; the match to TRBD2 covers 7 bases. Germline V gene sequence: CDR1 LGHDT, CDR2 YNNKEL (reference sequence). Losses at the gene ends were 4 bases for V and 0 bases for J; bases not matched to a gene: 5. There are 16 residues in the CDR3. CDR3 amino acids: CASSLGLPANTGELFF. In nucleotides, the CDR3 is TGTGCCAGCAGCCTGGGACTACCCGCGAACACCGGGGAGCTGTTTTTT.

This clonotype came up many times. The chain couples TRBV5-1 to TRBJ2-3, with 8 bases that match TRBD2. Germline V gene lookup returns CDR1 SGHRS and CDR2 YFSETQ. CDR3 length: 15 residues. Trimming took 3 bases from V and 6 from J; bases not matched to a gene: 9. The CDR3 protein is CASSSGLDPTDTQYF. As DNA, the CDR3 is TGCGCCAGCAGCTCGGGACTAGATCCCACGGATACGCAGTATTTT.

The chain recombines TRBV15 with TRBJ2-3, with D tentatively TRBD2 (7 bases). CDR1 and CDR2 from the germline V gene are LNHNV and YYDKDF (reference sequence). V was trimmed by 0 bases and J by 2 bases, leaving 12 bases between them. The CDR3 has 16 residues. The chain's CDR3 is CATSRDRGGVTDTQYF. CDR3 nucleotide sequence: TGTGCCACCAGCAGAGATCGAGGGGGGGTCACAGATACGCAGTATTTT.

On this clonotype: A junction end diverges from the germline sequence, so it may reflect a read error. The V gene is TRBV7-9, the J gene TRBJ1-1; D not certain. This CDR3 has 11 residues. From germline, CDR1 is SEHNR and CDR2 FQNEAQ (reference sequence). Here the CDR3 reads CASSWAPIAFF. The DNA of the CDR3 is TGTGCCAGCAGCTGGGCTCCCATAGCTTTTTTT.

In the case of this clonotype: A single base separates this from a much larger clone, so it may be a read error. The V gene is TRBV12-3 or TRBV12-4, the J gene TRBJ2-1; tentatively, D is TRBD2 (5 bases). The CDR3 is made up of 17 amino acids. The CDR3, as DNA: TGTGCCAGCAGTCGACGTCAGTTAGCGAGCTCCTACAATGAGCATTTCTTC. This sequence encodes CASSRRQLASSYNEHFF.